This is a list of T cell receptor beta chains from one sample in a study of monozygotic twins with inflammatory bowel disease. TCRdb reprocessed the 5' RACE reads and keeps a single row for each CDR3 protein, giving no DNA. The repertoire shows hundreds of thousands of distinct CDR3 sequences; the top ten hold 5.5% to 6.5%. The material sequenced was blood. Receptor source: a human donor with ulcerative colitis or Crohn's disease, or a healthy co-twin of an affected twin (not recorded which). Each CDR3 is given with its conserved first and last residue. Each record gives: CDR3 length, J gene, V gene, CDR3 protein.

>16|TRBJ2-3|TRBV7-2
CASSLVWGEPTDTQYF
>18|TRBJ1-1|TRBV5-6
CASSHTPPDRLLHRGAFF
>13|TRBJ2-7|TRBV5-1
CASSLRQGYEQYF
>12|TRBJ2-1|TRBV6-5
CASSFGVNEQFF
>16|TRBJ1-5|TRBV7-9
CASSLGQGTLAEPQHF
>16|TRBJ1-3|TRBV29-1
CSVVGTLADPGNTIYF
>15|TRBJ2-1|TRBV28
CASRETGPNVNEQFF
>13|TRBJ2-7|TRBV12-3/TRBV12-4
CASSSRGRNEQYF
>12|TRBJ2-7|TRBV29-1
CSVVDSSYEQYF
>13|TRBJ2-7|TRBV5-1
CASSSTGVYEQYF
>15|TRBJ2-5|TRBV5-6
CASSFRQAGVETQYF
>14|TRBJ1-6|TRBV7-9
CASSPGTGFSPLHF
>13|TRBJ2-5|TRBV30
CASGLAGTQTQYF
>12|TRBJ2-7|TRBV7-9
CAIQQTDYEQYF
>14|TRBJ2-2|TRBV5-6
CASSLDRNTGELFF
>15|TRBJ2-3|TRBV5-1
CASSLEATGADTQYF